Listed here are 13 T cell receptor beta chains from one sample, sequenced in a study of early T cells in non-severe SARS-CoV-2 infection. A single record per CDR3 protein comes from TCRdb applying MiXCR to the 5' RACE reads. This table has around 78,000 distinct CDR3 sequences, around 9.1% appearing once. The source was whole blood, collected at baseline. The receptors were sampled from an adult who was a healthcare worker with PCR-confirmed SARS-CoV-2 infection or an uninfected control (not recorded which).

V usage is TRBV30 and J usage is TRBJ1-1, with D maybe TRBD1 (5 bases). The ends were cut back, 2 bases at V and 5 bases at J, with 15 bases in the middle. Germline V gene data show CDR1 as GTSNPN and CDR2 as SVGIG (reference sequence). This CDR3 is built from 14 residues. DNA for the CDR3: TGTGCCTGGAGTCCCTGGGCAGGGCGAACTGAAGCTTTCTTT. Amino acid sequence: CAWSPWAGRTEAFF.

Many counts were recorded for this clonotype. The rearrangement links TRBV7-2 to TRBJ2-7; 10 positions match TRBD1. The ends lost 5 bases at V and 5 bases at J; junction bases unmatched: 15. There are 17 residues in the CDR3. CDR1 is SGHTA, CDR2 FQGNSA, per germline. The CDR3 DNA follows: TGTGCCAGCAGCCCAGATCTCCGGACAGGGGGTACCGACGAGCAGTACTTC. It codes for CASSPDLRTGGTDEQYF. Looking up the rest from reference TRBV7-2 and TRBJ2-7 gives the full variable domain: GAGVSQSPSNKVTEKGKDVELRCDPISGHTALYWYRQSLGQGLEFLIYFQGNSAPDKSGLPSDRFSAERTGGSVSTLTIQRTQQEDSAVYLCASSPDLRTGGTDEQYFGPGTRLTVT.

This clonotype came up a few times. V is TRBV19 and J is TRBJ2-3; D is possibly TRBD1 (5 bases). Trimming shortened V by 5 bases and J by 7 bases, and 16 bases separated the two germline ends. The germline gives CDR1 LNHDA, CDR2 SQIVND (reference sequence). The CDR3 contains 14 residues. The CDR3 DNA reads TGTGCCAGTAGTTCTCCAGGGCGAAGCTATACGCAGTATTTT. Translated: CASSSPGRSYTQYF.

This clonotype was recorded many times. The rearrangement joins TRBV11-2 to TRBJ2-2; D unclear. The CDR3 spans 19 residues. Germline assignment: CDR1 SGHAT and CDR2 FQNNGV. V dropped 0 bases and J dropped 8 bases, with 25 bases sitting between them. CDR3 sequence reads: CASSLEIRSSVIPAGELFF. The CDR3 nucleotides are TGTGCCAGCAGCTTAGAGATTAGGAGCTCCGTAATCCCAGCGGGGGAGCTGTTTTTT.

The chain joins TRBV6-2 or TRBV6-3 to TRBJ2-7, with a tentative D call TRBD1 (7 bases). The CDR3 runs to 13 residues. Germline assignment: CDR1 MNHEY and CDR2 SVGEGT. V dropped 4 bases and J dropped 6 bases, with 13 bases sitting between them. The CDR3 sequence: CASSWDQGGEQYF. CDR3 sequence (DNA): TGTGCCAGCAGTTGGGACCAGGGGGGCGAGCAGTACTTC.

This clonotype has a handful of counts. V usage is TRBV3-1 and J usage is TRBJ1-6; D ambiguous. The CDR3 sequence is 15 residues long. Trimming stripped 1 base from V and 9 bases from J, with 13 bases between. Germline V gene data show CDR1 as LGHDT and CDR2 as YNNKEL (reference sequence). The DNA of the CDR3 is TGTGCCAGCAGCCAAGCCCCTTCTAGGTCTTCACCCCTCCACTTT. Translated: CASSQAPSRSSPLHF.

The CDR3 reads CSAREGGRNEAFF. As DNA, the CDR3 is TGCAGTGCTAGAGAGGGGGGACGTAACGAAGCTTTCTTT. The chain carries TRBV20-1 and TRBJ1-1; TRBD1 might be the D (5 bases). The CDR3 runs to 13 residues. Germline lookup yields CDR1 DFQATT and CDR2 SNEGSKA (reference sequence). Trimming took off 0 bases at V and 8 bases at J, with 13 bases between the two ends.

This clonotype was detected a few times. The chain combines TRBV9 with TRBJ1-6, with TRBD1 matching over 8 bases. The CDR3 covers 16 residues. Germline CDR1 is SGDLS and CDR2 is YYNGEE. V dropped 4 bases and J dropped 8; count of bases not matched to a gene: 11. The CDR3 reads CASSPRGRGRDSPLHF. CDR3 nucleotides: TGTGCCAGCAGCCCACGGGGCAGGGGGCGAGATTCACCCCTCCACTTT.

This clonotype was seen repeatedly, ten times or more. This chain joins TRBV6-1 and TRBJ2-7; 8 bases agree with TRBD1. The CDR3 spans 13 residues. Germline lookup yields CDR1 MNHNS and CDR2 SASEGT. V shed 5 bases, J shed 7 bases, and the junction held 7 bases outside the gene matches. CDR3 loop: CASSTRTGREQYF. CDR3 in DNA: TGTGCCAGCAGTACGCGGACAGGGAGGGAGCAGTACTTC.

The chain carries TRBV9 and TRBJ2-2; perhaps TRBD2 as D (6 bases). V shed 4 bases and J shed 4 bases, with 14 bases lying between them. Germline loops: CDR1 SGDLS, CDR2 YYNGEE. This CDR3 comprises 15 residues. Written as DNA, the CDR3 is TGTGCCAGCAGCCCAGGAGGGGCAGGCACCGGGGAGCTGTTTTTT. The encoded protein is CASSPGGAGTGELFF.

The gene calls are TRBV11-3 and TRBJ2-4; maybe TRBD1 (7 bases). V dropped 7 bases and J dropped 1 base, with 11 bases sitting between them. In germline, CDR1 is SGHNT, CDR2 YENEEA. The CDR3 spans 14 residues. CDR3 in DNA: TGTGCCAGCAAGGAGGGGGCGGCCAAAAACATTCAGTACTTC. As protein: CASKEGAAKNIQYF.

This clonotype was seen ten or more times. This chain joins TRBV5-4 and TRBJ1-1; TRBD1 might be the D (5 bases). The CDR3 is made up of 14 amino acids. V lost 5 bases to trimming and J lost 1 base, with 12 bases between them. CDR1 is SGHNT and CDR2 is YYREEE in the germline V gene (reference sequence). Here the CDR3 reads CASRREGRNTEAFF. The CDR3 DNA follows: TGTGCCAGCAGACGAGAGGGGCGGAACACTGAAGCTTTCTTT.

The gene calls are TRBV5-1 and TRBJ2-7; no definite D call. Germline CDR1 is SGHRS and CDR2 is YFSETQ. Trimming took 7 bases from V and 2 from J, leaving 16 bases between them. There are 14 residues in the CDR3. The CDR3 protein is CASRTAPTTYEQYF. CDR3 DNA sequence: TGCGCCAGCCGCACCGCCCCAACTACCTACGAGCAGTACTTC.